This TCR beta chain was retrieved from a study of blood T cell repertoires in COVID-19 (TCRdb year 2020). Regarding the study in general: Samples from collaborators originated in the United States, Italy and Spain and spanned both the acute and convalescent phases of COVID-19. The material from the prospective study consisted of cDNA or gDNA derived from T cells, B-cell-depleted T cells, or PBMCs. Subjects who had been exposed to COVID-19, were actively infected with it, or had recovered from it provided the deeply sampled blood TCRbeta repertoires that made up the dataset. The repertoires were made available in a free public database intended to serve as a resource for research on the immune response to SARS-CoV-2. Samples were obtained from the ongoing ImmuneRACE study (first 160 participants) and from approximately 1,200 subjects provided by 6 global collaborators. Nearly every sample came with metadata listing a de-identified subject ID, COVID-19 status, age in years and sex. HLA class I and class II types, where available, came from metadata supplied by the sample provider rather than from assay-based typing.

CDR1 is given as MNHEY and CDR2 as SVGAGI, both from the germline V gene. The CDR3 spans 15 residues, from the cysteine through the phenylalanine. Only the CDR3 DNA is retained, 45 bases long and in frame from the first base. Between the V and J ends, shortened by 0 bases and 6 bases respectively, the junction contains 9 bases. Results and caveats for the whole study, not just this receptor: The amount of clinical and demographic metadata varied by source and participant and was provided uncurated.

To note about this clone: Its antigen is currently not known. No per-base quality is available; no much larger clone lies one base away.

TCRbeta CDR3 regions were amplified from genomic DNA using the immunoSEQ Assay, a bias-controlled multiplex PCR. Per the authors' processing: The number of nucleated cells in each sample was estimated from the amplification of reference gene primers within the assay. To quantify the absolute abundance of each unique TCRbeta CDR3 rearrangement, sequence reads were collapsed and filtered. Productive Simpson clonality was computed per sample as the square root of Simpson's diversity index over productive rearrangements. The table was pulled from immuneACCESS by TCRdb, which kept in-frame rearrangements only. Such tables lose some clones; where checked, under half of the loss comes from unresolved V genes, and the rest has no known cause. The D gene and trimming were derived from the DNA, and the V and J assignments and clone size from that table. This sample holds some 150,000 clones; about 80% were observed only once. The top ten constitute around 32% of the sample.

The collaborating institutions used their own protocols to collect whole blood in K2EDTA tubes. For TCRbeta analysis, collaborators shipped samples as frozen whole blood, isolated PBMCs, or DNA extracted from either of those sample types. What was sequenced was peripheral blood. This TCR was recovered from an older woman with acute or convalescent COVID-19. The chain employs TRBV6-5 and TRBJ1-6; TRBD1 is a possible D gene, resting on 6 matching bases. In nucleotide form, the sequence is TGTGCCAGCAGTTACTCCGGGACAAGTAATTCACCCCTCCACTTT. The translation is CASSYSGTSNSPLHF.